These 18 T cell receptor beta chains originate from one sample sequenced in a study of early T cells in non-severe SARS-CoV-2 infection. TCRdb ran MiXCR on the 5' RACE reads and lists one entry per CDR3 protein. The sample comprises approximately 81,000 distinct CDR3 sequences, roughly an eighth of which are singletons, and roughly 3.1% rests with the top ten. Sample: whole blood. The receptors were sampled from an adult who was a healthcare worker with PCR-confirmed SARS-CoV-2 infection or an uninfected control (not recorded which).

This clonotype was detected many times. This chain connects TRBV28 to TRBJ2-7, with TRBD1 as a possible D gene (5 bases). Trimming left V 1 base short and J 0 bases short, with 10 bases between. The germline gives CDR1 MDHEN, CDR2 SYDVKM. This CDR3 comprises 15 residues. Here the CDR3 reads CASSLSDSSSYEQYF. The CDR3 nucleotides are TGTGCCAGCAGTTTATCCGACAGCTCCTCCTACGAGCAGTACTTC.

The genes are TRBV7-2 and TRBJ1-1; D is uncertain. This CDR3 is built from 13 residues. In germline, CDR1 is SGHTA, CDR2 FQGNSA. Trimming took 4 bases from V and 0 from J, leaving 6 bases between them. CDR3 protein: CASSSRLNTEAFF. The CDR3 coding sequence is TGTGCCAGCAGCTCCCGCCTGAACACTGAAGCTTTCTTT.

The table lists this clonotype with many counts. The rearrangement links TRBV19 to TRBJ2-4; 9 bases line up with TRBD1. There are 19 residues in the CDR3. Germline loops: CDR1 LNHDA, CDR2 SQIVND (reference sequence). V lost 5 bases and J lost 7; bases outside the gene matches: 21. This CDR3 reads CASSAAWGRTGVLRNIQYF. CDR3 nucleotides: TGTGCCAGTAGTGCCGCCTGGGGACGGACAGGGGTCTTAAGGAACATTCAGTACTTC.

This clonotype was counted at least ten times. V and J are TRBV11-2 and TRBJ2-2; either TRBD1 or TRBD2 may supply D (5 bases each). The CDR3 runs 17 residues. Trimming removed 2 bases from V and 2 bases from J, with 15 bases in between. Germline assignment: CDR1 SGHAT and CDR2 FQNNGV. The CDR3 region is CASSLHRGGTNTGELFF. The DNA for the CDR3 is TGTGCCAGCAGCTTACACCGGGGCGGCACCAACACCGGGGAGCTGTTTTTT. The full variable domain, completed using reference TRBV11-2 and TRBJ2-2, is EAGVAQSPRYKIIEKRQSVAFWCNPISGHATLYWYQQILGQGPKLLIQFQNNGVVDDSQLPKDRFSAERLKGVDSTLKIQPAKLEDSAVYLCASSLHRGGTNTGELFFGEGSRLTVL.

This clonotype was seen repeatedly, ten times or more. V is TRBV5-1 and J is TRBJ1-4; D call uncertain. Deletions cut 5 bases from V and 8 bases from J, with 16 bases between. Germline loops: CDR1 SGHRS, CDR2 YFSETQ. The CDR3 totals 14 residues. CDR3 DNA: TGCGCCAGCAGATACATCCAATCTGACGAAAAACTGTTTTTT. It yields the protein CASRYIQSDEKLFF.

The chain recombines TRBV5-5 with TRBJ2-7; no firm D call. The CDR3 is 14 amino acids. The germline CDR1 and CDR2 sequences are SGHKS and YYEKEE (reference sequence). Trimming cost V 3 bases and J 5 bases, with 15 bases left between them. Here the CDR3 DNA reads TGTGCCAGCAGCTCGCTCGAAGGGAACCACGAGCAGTACTTC. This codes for CASSSLEGNHEQYF.

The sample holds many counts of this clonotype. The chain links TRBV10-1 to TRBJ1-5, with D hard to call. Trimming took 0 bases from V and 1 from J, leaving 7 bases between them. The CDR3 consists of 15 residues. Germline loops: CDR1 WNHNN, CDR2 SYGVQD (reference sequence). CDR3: CASSESPSSNQPQHF. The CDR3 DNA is TGCGCCAGCAGTGAGTCCCCATCCAGCAATCAGCCCCAGCATTTT.

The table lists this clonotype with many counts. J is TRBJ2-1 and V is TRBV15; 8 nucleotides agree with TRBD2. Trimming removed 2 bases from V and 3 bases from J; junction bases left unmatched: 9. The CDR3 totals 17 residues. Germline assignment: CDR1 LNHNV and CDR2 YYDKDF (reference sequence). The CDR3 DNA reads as TGTGCCACCAGCAGATTTATAGCGGGAATGGGCTACAATGAGCAGTTCTTC. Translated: CATSRFIAGMGYNEQFF.

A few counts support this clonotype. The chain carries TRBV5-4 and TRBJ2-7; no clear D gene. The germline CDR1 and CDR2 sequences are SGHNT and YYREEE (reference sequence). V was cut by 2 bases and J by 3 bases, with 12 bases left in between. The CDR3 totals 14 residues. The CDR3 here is CASSFGRNYYEQYF. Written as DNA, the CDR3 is TGTGCCAGCAGCTTCGGGCGGAATTACTACGAGCAGTACTTC.

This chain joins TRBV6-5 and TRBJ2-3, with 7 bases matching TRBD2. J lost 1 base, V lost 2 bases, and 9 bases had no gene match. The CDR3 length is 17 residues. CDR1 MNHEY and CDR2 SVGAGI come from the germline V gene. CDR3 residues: CASSYPQTSRCTDTQYF. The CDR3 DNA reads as TGTGCCAGCAGTTACCCACAGACTAGCCGATGCACAGATACGCAGTATTTT.

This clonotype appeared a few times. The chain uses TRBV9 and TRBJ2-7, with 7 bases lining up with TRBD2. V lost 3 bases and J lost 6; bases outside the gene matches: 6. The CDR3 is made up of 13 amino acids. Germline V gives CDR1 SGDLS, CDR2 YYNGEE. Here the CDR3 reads CASSAGLDGEQYF. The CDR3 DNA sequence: TGTGCCAGCAGCGCAGGACTAGACGGCGAGCAGTACTTC.

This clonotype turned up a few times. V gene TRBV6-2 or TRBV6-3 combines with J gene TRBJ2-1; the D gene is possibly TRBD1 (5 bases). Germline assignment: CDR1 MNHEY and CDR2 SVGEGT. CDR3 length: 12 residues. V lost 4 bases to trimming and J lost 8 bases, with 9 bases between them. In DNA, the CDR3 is TGTGCCAGCAGTTCCGTAGGGGATGAGCAGTTCTTC. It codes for CASSSVGDEQFF.

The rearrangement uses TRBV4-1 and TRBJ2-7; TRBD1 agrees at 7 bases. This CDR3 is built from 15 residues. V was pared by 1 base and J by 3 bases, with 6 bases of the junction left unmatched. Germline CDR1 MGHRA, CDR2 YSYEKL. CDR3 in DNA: TGCGCCAGCAGCCAAGTTTCCGGGACAGTCTACGAGCAGTACTTC. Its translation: CASSQVSGTVYEQYF.

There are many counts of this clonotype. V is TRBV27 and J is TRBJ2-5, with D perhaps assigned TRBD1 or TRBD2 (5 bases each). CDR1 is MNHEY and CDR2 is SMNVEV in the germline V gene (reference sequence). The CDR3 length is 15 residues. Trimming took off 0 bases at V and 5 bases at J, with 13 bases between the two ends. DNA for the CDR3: TGTGCCAGCAGTTTATCCCGGGGCCCGAGGGAGACCCAGTACTTC. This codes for CASSLSRGPRETQYF.

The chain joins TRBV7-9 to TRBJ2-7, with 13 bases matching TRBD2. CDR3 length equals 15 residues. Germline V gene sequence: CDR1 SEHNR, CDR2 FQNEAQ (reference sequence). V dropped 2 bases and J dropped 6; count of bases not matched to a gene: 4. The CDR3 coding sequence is TGTGCCAGCAGCTTAAGGACTAGCGGGAGCTCCGAGCAGTACTTC. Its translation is CASSLRTSGSSEQYF.

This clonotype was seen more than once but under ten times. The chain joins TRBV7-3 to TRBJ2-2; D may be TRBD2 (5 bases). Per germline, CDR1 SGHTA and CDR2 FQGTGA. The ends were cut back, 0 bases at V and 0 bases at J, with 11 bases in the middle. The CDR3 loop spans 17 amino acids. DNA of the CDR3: TGTGCCAGCAGCTTAACACCCCTAGCAGCGAACACCGGGGAGCTGTTTTTT. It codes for CASSLTPLAANTGELFF.

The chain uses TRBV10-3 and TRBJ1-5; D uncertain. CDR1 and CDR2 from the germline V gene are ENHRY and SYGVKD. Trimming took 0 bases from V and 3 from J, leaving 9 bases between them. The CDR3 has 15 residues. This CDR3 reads CAISESMASNQPQHF. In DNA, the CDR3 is TGTGCCATCAGTGAGTCGATGGCCTCCAATCAGCCCCAGCATTTT.

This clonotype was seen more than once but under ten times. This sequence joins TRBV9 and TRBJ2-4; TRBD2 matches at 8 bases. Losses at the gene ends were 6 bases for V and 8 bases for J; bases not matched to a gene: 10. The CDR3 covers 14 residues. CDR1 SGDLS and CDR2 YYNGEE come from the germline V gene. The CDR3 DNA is TGTGCCAGCACGGCGGGAGGATTCGGGGACATTCAGTACTTC. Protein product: CASTAGGFGDIQYF. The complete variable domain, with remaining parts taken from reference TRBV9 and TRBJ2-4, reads DSGVTQTPKHLITATGQRVTLRCSPRSGDLSVYWYQQSLDQGLQFLIQYYNGEERAKGNILERFSAQQFPDLHSELNLSSLELGDSALYFCASTAGGFGDIQYFGAGTRLSVL.